The 20 T cell receptor beta chains listed next were all sequenced from one sample in a study of cytomegalovirus exposure and HLA in healthy donors. Use of 60 Vbeta and 13 Jbeta primers characterized the PCR. Only in-frame clones appear in the TCRdb table, and some are missing; sequencing was by immunoSEQ multiplex PCR. The sample contains over 80,000 clones, 65% to 80% of which appear only once. Sequencing used PBMCs. These receptors originate from a female donor in good health and CMV-seropositive.

This chain uses TRBV27 with TRBJ2-7, with 8 nucleotides matching TRBD1. This CDR3 is built from 13 residues. Germline loops: CDR1 MNHEY, CDR2 SMNVEV (reference sequence). V shed 5 bases, J shed 2 bases, and the junction held 2 bases outside the gene matches. The chain's CDR3 is CASSTTGAYEQYF. CDR3 nucleotides: TGTGCCAGCAGTACGACAGGGGCCTACGAGCAGTACTTC.

This clone was found once. V and J are TRBV4-1 and TRBJ1-4; D is possibly TRBD1 (6 bases). From germline, CDR1 is MGHRA and CDR2 YSYEKL. The CDR3 contains 17 residues. With 3 bases removed from V and 10 bases from J, the gap between germline ends came to 24 bases. The CDR3 nucleotides are TGCGCCAGCAGCCACCTGGGGGGGGGCCCGGAAAAAGTAAAACTGTTTTTT. Translating it yields CASSHLGGGPEKVKLFF.

This clone was counted a single time. The V and J genes are TRBV18 and TRBJ2-5; tentative D call: TRBD1 (7 bases). This CDR3 comprises 14 residues. Between the trimmed V and J ends, which lost 6 bases and 2 bases, there was a span of 13 bases. Germline CDR1 and CDR2: KGHSH and LQKENI. The DNA for the CDR3 is TGTGCCAGCTCCCAGGGGGGTATACAAGAGACCCAGTACTTC. Amino acid sequence: CASSQGGIQETQYF.

This chain uses TRBV13 with TRBJ2-2, with 8 bases identical to TRBD2. CDR1 is PRHDT, CDR2 FYEKMQ, per germline (reference sequence). The length of the CDR3 is 14 residues. V lost 5 bases to trimming and J lost 7 bases; unmatched junction nucleotides: 6. This CDR3 reads CASSPGLDIGELFF. The CDR3, as DNA: TGTGCCAGCAGCCCGGGACTAGATATCGGGGAGCTGTTTTTT.

This clone has more than one count but fewer than ten. The chain combines TRBV5-1 with TRBJ1-1; D is possibly TRBD1 (6 bases). V lost 4 bases and J lost 2, with 12 bases in between. The CDR3 length is 14 residues. Looked up from germline, CDR1 is SGHRS and CDR2 is YFSETQ. As DNA, the CDR3 is TGCGCCAGCAGCCCCAGGACAGTAAACACTGAAGCTTTCTTT. Amino acids: CASSPRTVNTEAFF.

The rearrangement links TRBV28 to TRBJ2-7; unclear D gene. The germline CDR1 and CDR2 sequences are MDHEN and SYDVKM. The length of the CDR3 is 13 residues. V was trimmed by 6 bases and J by 2 bases, leaving 11 bases between them. The CDR3 is CASSTQVPYEQYF. The CDR3, as DNA: TGTGCCAGCAGCACACAAGTACCCTACGAGCAGTACTTC.

The chain is built from TRBV4-2 and TRBJ2-7, with 9 positions matching TRBD1. Germline V gene sequence: CDR1 LGHNA, CDR2 YNFKEQ. The CDR3 has 14 residues. With 3 bases clipped from V and 7 bases from J, the junction kept 7 bases outside the gene matches. The CDR3 DNA follows: TGTGCCAGCAGCCAGTCCGGACAGGGGAGGGAGCAGTACTTC. Translated, it gives CASSQSGQGREQYF.

This clone was counted between two and nine times. V is TRBV4-3 and J is TRBJ2-1, with 10 positions matching TRBD1. With V trimmed by 3 bases and J by 3 bases, 5 bases remained unmatched. The CDR3 spans 16 residues. Per the germline V gene, CDR1 is LGHNA and CDR2 is YSLEER. CDR3 residues: CASSQTGTGDYNEQFF. CDR3 nucleotides: TGCGCCAGCAGCCAGACCGGGACAGGGGACTACAATGAGCAGTTCTTC.

This clone has only one observation. This sequence joins TRBV19 and TRBJ1-1, with 8 nucleotides matching TRBD1. V lost 1 base, J lost 7 bases, and 2 bases stayed unmatched. The CDR3 runs 13 residues. The germline CDR1 and CDR2 sequences are LNHDA and SQIVND (reference sequence). The CDR3: CASSIGQGFEAFF. Here the CDR3 DNA reads TGTGCCAGTAGTATAGGACAGGGGTTTGAAGCTTTCTTT.

The V gene is TRBV29-1, the J gene TRBJ2-7; D call uncertain. Germline loops: CDR1 SQVTM, CDR2 ANQGSEA. The V end was cut by 7 bases, the J end by 5 bases, with 15 bases between. The CDR3 sequence is 12 residues long. The CDR3 nucleotides read TGCAGCGCACAGTCTCCTTTCCACGAGCAGTACTTC. It is translated as CSAQSPFHEQYF.

The chain recombines TRBV5-1 with TRBJ2-3; a weak D match, TRBD1 (7 bases). The CDR3 extends over 14 amino acids. Trimming took 4 bases from V and 2 from J, leaving 11 bases between them. Looked up from germline, CDR1 is SGHRS and CDR2 is YFSETQ. The CDR3 reads CASSPGGPTDTQYF. CDR3 bases: TGCGCCAGCAGCCCAGGGGGGCCCACAGATACGCAGTATTTT.

The rearrangement links TRBV7-8 to TRBJ1-4, with 8 bases lining up with TRBD1. V shed 4 bases and J 8 bases; nucleotides not matched to a gene: 12. In germline, CDR1 is SGHVS, CDR2 FQNEAQ. CDR3 length: 16 residues. This CDR3 reads CASSSLAGQVGEKLFF. DNA for the CDR3: TGTGCCAGCAGCTCTCTTGCGGGACAGGTGGGGGAAAAACTGTTTTTT. The whole variable domain, remainder taken from reference TRBV7-8 and TRBJ1-4, is GAGVSQSPRYKVAKRGQDVALRCDPISGHVSLFWYQQALGQGPEFLTYFQNEAQLDKSGLPSDRFFAERPEGSVSTLKIQRTQQEDSAVYLCASSSLAGQVGEKLFFGSGTQLSVL.

The V call is TRBV15, the J call TRBJ1-2, with 10 bases that match TRBD1. Germline assignment: CDR1 LNHNV and CDR2 YYDKDF (reference sequence). CDR3 length: 15 residues. J was trimmed by 8 bases and V by 1 base; bases with no gene match: 7. The CDR3, as DNA: TGTGCCACCAGCAGAGGAGGACAGGGGGTTTTCGGCTACACCTTC. Its protein is CATSRGGQGVFGYTF.

V is TRBV2 and J is TRBJ2-7; D might be TRBD1 (6 bases). Germline-derived CDR1 and CDR2 are SNHLY and FYNNEI. Trimming shortened V by 2 bases and J by 8 bases, and 16 bases separated the two germline ends. This CDR3 is 14 amino acids long. CDR3 protein: CASSERDTSTKQYF. Written as DNA, the CDR3 is TGTGCCAGCAGTGAACGGGACACTTCTACGAAGCAGTACTTC.

The V gene is TRBV4-1, the J gene TRBJ1-1; D not resolved. The CDR3 loop spans 15 amino acids. Germline CDR1 MGHRA, CDR2 YSYEKL. The V end lost 0 bases, the J end lost 3 bases, and 11 bases lay between the germline ends. The CDR3 DNA reads TGCGCCAGCAGCCAAGATCCGACCCGGGACACTGAAGCTTTCTTT. It specifies CASSQDPTRDTEAFF.

This clone occurred a few times. CDR3 coding DNA: TGTGCCAGCACCCAGGGAGGCTATGGCTACACCTTC. It codes for CASTQGGYGYTF. The chain has TRBV6-5 and TRBJ1-2; weak D call: TRBD1 (5 bases). Germline CDR1 MNHEY, CDR2 SVGAGI. Between the trimmed V and J ends, which lost 7 bases and 4 bases, there was a span of 10 bases. The CDR3 sequence is 12 residues long.

CDR3 bases: TGTGCCATCAGGGCGAACACTGAAGCTTTCTTT. Translating it yields CAIRANTEAFF. The rearrangement uses TRBV10-3 and TRBJ1-1; D not certain. The V and J ends lost 6 bases and 1 base respectively, with 3 bases between them. The CDR3 is made up of 11 amino acids. Germline V CDR1 and CDR2: ENHRY, SYGVKD.

The chain uses TRBV28 and TRBJ2-4; TRBD2 matches at 11 bases. Germline V gives CDR1 MDHEN, CDR2 SYDVKM. CDR3 length equals 18 residues. Trimming removed 6 bases from V and 0 bases from J; junction bases left unmatched: 10. The CDR3: CASSSTSGGELAKNIQYF. Here the CDR3 DNA reads TGTGCCAGCAGCTCTACTAGCGGGGGAGAACTAGCCAAAAACATTCAGTACTTC.

This chain uses TRBV7-2 with TRBJ1-5, with D unresolved. V lost 1 base, J lost 6 bases, and 4 bases lay in between. The CDR3 covers 12 residues. Per germline, CDR1 SGHTA and CDR2 FQGNSA. DNA for the CDR3: TGTGCCAGCAGCTTAGTCGGTCAGCCCCAGCATTTT. It translates to CASSLVGQPQHF.

In this sample, this clone turned up a few times. J is TRBJ1-1 and V is TRBV10-2; 9 bases line up with TRBD1. CDR3 length equals 16 residues. The germline V gene encodes CDR1 WSHSY and CDR2 SAAADI. V lost 4 bases and J lost 8; bases outside the gene matches: 14. CDR3 in DNA: TGCGCCAGCAGTGCACTAAGGGACAGGGCTTCCCCCGAAGCTTTCTTT. Its translation: CASSALRDRASPEAFF.